One T cell receptor (beta chain) is described in this entry. Its cognate antigen has yet to be identified. Nothing much larger sits one base from this clone, and base qualities are not available. The data derive from a study of blood T cell repertoires in COVID-19 (dated by TCRdb to 2018 to 2020). In the study overall: Samples from collaborators originated in the United States, Italy and Spain and spanned both the acute and convalescent phases of COVID-19. The material from the prospective study consisted of cDNA or gDNA derived from T cells, B-cell-depleted T cells, or PBMCs. Subjects who had been exposed to COVID-19, were actively infected with it, or had recovered from it provided the deeply sampled blood TCRbeta repertoires that made up the dataset. A freely available public database, intended as a resource for researchers studying the immune response to SARS-CoV-2, is where the repertoires were released. Samples came from the ongoing ImmuneRACE study (first 160 participants) plus 1,254 subjects from 6 global collaborators. Nearly every sample came with metadata listing a de-identified subject ID, COVID-19 status, age in years and sex. Where available, HLA class I and class II types were obtained from metadata supplied by the sample provider rather than from assay-based typing. The full study reports these points: The amount of clinical and demographic metadata varied by source and participant and was provided uncurated.

CDR1 is given as SGHVS and CDR2 as FQNEAQ, both from the germline V gene. Taken from cysteine to phenylalanine, the CDR3 has 15 residues. Only the CDR3 region is kept as DNA, spanning 45 bases read in frame from base 1. Trimming at the junction amounts to 7 bases on V and 10 bases on J, and the germline ends lie 20 bases apart. TCRbeta CDR3 regions were amplified from genomic DNA by means of the immunoSEQ Assay, a bias-controlled multiplex PCR. In the authors' own workflow: Within the assay, amplification of reference gene primers was used to estimate how many nucleated cells each sample contained. To quantify the absolute abundance of each unique TCRbeta CDR3 rearrangement, sequence reads were collapsed and filtered. For each sample, productive Simpson clonality was calculated as the square root of Simpson's diversity index across productive rearrangements. TCRdb mirrors the immuneACCESS table, restricted to in-frame sequences. Some clones are absent from its copies; in checked studies, under half trace to an unresolved V gene, and the reason for the others is unknown. From that table come the V and J calls and clone size; the DNA was used to work out D and trimming. The sample includes around 250,000 clones, with about 90% observed a single time. Less than 8% of the sample is taken by the ten largest.

Collaborating institutions collected whole blood in K2EDTA tubes following their own protocols. For TCRbeta analysis, collaborators shipped samples in one of three forms: frozen whole blood, isolated PBMCs, or DNA extracted from either of those sample types. The receptor was isolated from a man aged 60-69 years with acute or convalescent COVID-19. Sequencing was carried out using peripheral blood. Recombination linked TRBV7-8 to TRBJ1-6; the D gene is perhaps TRBD1, on 6 matching bases. The nucleotide sequence reads as follows: TGTGCCAGCACCCCCCTTGGGGGCAGGGCCTCACCCCTCCACTTT. It translates as CASTPLGGRASPLHF.